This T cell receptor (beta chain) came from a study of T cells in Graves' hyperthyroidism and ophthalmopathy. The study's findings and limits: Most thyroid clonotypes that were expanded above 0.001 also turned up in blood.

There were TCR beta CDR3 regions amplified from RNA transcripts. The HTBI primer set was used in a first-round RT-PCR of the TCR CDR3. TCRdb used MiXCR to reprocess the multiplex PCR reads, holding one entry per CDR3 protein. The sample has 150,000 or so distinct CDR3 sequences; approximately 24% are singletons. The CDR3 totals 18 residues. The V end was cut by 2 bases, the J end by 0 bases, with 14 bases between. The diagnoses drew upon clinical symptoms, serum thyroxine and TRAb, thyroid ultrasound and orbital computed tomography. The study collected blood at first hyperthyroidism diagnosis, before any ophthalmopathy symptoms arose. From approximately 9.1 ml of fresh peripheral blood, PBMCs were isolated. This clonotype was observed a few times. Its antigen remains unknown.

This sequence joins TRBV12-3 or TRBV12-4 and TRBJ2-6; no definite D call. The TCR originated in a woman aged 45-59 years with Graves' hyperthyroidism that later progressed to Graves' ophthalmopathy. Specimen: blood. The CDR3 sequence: CASSLWAVRASGANVLTF. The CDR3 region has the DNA TGTGCCAGCAGTTTATGGGCAGTTAGAGCCTCTGGGGCCAACGTCCTGACTTTC.